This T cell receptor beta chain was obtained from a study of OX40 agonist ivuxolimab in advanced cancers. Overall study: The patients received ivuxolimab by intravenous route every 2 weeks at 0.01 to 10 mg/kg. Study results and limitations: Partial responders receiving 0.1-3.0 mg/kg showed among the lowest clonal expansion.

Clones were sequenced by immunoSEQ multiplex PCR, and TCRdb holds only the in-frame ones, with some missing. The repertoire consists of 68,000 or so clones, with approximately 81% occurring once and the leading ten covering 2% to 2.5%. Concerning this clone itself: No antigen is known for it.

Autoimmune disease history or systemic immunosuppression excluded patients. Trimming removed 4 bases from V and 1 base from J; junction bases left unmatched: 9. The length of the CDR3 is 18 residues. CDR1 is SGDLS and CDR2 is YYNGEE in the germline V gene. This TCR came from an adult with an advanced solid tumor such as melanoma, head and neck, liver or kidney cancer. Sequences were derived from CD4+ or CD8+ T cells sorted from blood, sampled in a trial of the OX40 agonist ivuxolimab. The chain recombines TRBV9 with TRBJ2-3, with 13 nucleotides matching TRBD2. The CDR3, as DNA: TGTGCCAGCAGCACCGGGACTAGCGGGACAATCGGCACAGATACGCAGTATTTT. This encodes CASSTGTSGTIGTDTQYF.